Given below is one TCR beta chain in context. Its antigen specificity is not known. Base qualities are not at hand, and no much larger clone is one base apart. V loses 6 bases, J loses 4 bases, and the germline ends lie 21 bases apart. The CDR3 contains 16 residues, cysteine and phenylalanine counted. Just the 48-base CDR3 DNA is kept, in frame starting at base 1. Per the germline V gene, SGHTA is the CDR1 and FQGNSA is the CDR2. The data were taken from a study of shared clonotypes between healthy human individuals (TCRdb year 2020). At the level of the whole study: The cohort included three men and two women between 18 and 49 years of age. Blood TCR repertoires of roughly five healthy adults were deeply sequenced to estimate repertoire size and the extent of clonotype sharing between individuals. Libraries were prepared and TCR repertoires were sequenced by different laboratories using diverse techniques, in order to increase sequencing depth and limit assay-specific biases. Per donor, leukapheresis produced somewhere between about 0.94 and 9 billion PBMCs.

Healthy HIV-negative adults with no recently reported acute infections or vaccinations were included as donors. All donors were Caucasian adults living in Nashville, Tennessee, USA. For unsorted samples, 85 million to 100 million PBMCs were counted, and genomic DNA was extracted using the QIAamp DNA Blood Mini kit. Blood was collected by leukapheresis, and PBMCs were isolated by Ficoll-Histopaque density gradient centrifugation and then cryopreserved in liquid nitrogen vapor phase. Using the deep immunoSEQ assay, multiplex PCR amplified TCR CDR3 regions from genomic DNA. Genomic DNA extracted from each cell subset was distributed evenly over all wells of several immunoSEQ 96-well plates, and each plate served as one replicate. For unsorted PBMC, roughly 270 ng genomic DNA, equal to tens of thousands of T cell genomes, was loaded into each replicate PCR. Unsorted PBMC genomic DNA was sequenced across ten immunoSEQ deep assay plates. Purified libraries were measured with a Qubit 3.0 fluorometer, size-checked on a Bioanalyzer 2100, and measured again with the KAPA Library Quantification kit. A separate single-read 150-cycle Illumina NextSeq 550 flow cell was used to sequence each immunoSEQ 96-well plate. The original pipeline was this. The immunoSEQ output contained only junctional sequences without quality scores, so filtering could not match that applied to full-length reads. Sequences were annotated with PyIR, a Python wrapper for IgBLAST v1.9, using IMGT germline references to assign V/J genes and CDR3. Reads were removed for weak V/J assignments (E-value above 1e-6), missing CDR3, stop codons, out-of-frame junctions, or ambiguous translated residues. V3J clonotypes were defined as sequences sharing the same inferred V gene, J gene, and CDR3 amino acid sequence. To compute the percentage overlap between repertoires, the number of shared unique clonotypes was divided by the size of the smaller repertoire. Repertoire richness was assessed with RTK rarefaction, the Chao1 estimator, and Recon v2.1 estimates of unobserved clonotypes. Imported from immuneACCESS, the table was reduced by TCRdb to in-frame sequences with V and J called. These copies leave out some clones; in studies compared against another copy, an unresolved V gene accounts for under half, and the cause of the remainder is not known. That table is the source of V, J and clone size, and D and trimming were worked out from the DNA. The sample records roughly 500,000 clones, around 74% of which are singletons. The top ten constitute around 13% of the sample.

The full study reports these points: Sampling was limited to blood, and TCR repertoires in tissue likely differ from TCR repertoires in blood. Pairwise subsampling indicated that sequencing depth was expected to affect the degree of clonotype sharing among donors. The genetic and exposure-history diversity represented was limited by the small number of donors.

Material for sequencing was PBMCs. The chain is assembled from TRBV7-2 and TRBJ1-2; the D gene is possibly TRBD1, with 6 bases matching. The receptor was derived from a woman aged 40 to 50 in good health. Some clones in this sample may be carry-over from other donors' samples. The DNA sequence is TGTGCCAGCAGTCCCGAGAAGAGGGGGATTCGCTATGGCTACACCTTC. This yields the protein CASSPEKRGIRYGYTF.